A single sample is the source of the 6 T cell receptor beta chains below, sequenced in a study of cytomegalovirus exposure and HLA in healthy donors. TCRdb keeps only in-frame clones here, not all; method: immunoSEQ multiplex PCR. The sample contains a few hundred thousand clones, about 86% of which appear only once. Specimen: PBMCs. These receptors originate from a woman aged 18-29 years in good health and CMV-seronegative.

This clone was counted a single time. The V and J genes are TRBV5-8 and TRBJ1-1; 8 nucleotides agree with TRBD1. V lost 2 bases to trimming and J lost 3 bases; unmatched junction nucleotides: 6. This CDR3 comprises 15 residues. From germline, CDR1 is SGHTS and CDR2 YDEGEE. The CDR3 coding sequence is TGTGCCAGCAGCTTACGGACAGGGAGGGACACTGAAGCTTTCTTT. Residues: CASSLRTGRDTEAFF.

The sample holds a few counts of this clone. The chain has TRBV18 and TRBJ1-5; the match to TRBD1 covers 9 bases. This CDR3 contains 16 residues. Germline assignment: CDR1 KGHSH and CDR2 LQKENI. Germline trimming cut 2 bases from V and 7 bases from J; bases unmatched to any gene: 9. CDR3 DNA: TGTGCCAGCTCACCAGAGGGACAGGGTTCTGGACAGCCCCAGCATTTT. Protein: CASSPEGQGSGQPQHF.

In regard to this clone: Relative to the germline gene, one junction end is altered; a read error may explain this. The rearrangement joins TRBV10-1 to TRBJ2-7, with TRBD2 identical over 10 bases. The germline V gene has CDR1 WNHNN and CDR2 SYGVQD (reference sequence). The CDR3 runs to 15 residues. CDR3 protein: CASSEGLADSDEQYF. In DNA form, the CDR3 reads TGCGCCAGCAGTGAGGGACTAGCGGACTCCGACGAGCAGTACTTC.

This clone showed up just once. The genes are TRBV6-5 and TRBJ2-7; 9 bases map to TRBD1. CDR1 and CDR2 (germline): MNHEY, SVGAGI. The length of the CDR3 is 13 residues. Losses at the gene ends were 7 bases for V and 5 bases for J; bases not matched to a gene: 6. In DNA form, the CDR3 reads TGTGCCAGCAAGAAGGGACAGGGTCACGAGCAGTACTTC. Translating it yields CASKKGQGHEQYF.

This chain links TRBV9 with TRBJ2-3; 14 bases are shared with TRBD2. Germline lookup yields CDR1 SGDLS and CDR2 YYNGEE. V was pared by 8 bases and J by 3 bases, with 2 bases of the junction left unmatched. The CDR3 contains 14 residues. As DNA, the CDR3 is TGTGCCAGTGGACTAGCGGGGGGAACAGATACGCAGTATTTT. It codes for CASGLAGGTDTQYF. Combining the CDR3 with reference TRBV9 and TRBJ2-3 gives the whole variable domain DSGVTQTPKHLITATGQRVTLRCSPRSGDLSVYWYQQSLDQGLQFLIQYYNGEERAKGNILERFSAQQFPDLHSELNLSSLELGDSALYFCASGLAGGTDTQYFGPGTRLTVL.

This sequence joins TRBV5-6 and TRBJ1-2; no clear D. The CDR3 is 14 amino acids. V gave up 0 bases and J gave up 2 bases, with 8 bases separating them. Germline CDR1 SGHDT, CDR2 YYEEEE. CDR3 coding DNA: TGTGCCAGCAGCTTGGGCAGTCCCAACTATGGCTACACCTTC. It translates to CASSLGSPNYGYTF.